Shown below are 2 T cell receptor beta chains from a single sample sequenced in a study of regulatory T cells in long-lasting Graves disease. Libraries of TCR beta came from iRepertoire HTBI primers plus Arm-PCR of CDR3 regions. TCRdb itself ran the multiplex PCR reads through MiXCR, one entry per CDR3 protein. The sample shows fewer than 650,000 distinct CDR3 sequences, approximately 15% of them seen only once. Time point here: newly diagnosed GD, antithyroid drugs for less than 3 months. The authors made the TCR library using RNA they extracted from PBMCs. This sample also belongs to another study, concerning T cells in Graves' hyperthyroidism and ophthalmopathy.

Sequenced material: peripheral blood mononuclear cells (PBMCs), taken at new diagnosis, from a patient treated with antithyroid drugs. The receptors come from a woman in her 30s with Graves disease.

There are a few counts of this clonotype. This rearrangement joins TRBV7-9 to TRBJ1-2; the D gene is possibly TRBD1 (5 bases). Trimming left V 3 bases short and J 7 bases short, with 15 bases between. This CDR3 is built from 14 residues. Looked up from germline, CDR1 is SEHNR and CDR2 is FQNEAQ (reference sequence). CDR3 sequence reads: CASSLGVGGRGYTF. CDR3 DNA sequence: TGTGCCAGCAGCTTGGGGGTCGGCGGTCGTGGCTACACCTTC.

This clonotype was found a few times. The chain joins TRBV20-1 to TRBJ2-3; possibly TRBD1 for D (8 bases). Trimming took 3 bases from V and 6 from J, leaving 19 bases between them. This CDR3 contains 15 residues. The germline CDR1 and CDR2 sequences are DFQATT and SNEGSKA (reference sequence). The chain's CDR3 is CSASIQGGVSDTQYF. The DNA for the CDR3 is TGCAGTGCTAGCATACAGGGGGGGGTCAGTGATACGCAGTATTTT.